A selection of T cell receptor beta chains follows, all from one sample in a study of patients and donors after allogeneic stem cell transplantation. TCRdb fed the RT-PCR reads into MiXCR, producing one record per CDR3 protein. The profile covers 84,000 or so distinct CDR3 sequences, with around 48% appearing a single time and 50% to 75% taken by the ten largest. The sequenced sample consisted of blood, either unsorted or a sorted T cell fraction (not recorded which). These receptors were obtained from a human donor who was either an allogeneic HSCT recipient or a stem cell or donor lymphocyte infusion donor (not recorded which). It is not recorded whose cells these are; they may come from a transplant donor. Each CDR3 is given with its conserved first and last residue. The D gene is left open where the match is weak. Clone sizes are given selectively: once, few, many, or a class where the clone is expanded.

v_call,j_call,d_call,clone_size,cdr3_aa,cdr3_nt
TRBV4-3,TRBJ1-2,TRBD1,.,CASSQITGGSYGYTF,TGCGCCAGCAGCCAGATCACAGGGGGATCCTATGGCTACACCTTC
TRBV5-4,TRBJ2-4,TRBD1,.,CASSLEAGGTANIQYF,TGTGCCAGCAGCTTGGAAGCAGGGGGTACGGCAAACATTCAGTACTTC
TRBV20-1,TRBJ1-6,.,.,CSADAGRILNSPLHF,TGCAGTGCGGATGCAGGACGGATTTTAAATTCACCCCTCCACTTT
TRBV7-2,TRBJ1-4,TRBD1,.,CACSLSGTVGEKLFF,TGTGCCTGCAGCCTCTCCGGGACAGTGGGTGAAAAACTGTTTTTT
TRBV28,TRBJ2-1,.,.,CASSPSSRNEQFF,TGTGCCAGCAGCCCTAGTTCGCGCAATGAGCAGTTCTTC
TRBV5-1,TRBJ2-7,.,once,CASSLEGYYEQYF,TGCGCCAGCAGCTTGGAAGGATACTACGAGCAGTACTTC
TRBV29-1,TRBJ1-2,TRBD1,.,CSAVSDRVKNYGYTF,TGCAGCGCCGTTAGCGACAGGGTCAAGAACTATGGCTACACCTTC
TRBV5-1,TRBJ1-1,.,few,CASSLLAANTEAFF,TGCGCCAGCAGCTTGTTGGCAGCGAACACTGAAGCTTTCTTT
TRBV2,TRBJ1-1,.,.,CASRERTPYTEAFF,TGTGCCAGCAGGGAAAGGACGCCTTACACTGAAGCTTTCTTT
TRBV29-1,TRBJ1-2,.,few,CSVEDRQLGYTF,TGCAGCGTTGAAGATAGACAGCTTGGCTACACCTTC
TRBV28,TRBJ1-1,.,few,CASTTGNTEAFF,TGTGCCAGCACGACAGGGAACACTGAAGCTTTCTTT
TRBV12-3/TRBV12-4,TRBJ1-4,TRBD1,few,CASSHTRDSQNEKLFF,TGTGCCAGCAGTCATACGAGGGACAGTCAAAATGAAAAACTGTTTTTT
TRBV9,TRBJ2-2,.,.,CASSPRDFRDTGELFF,TGTGCCAGCAGCCCCCGGGACTTCCGAGATACCGGGGAGCTGTTTTTT
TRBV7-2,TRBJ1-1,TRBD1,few,CASSSPGTVNTEAFF,TGTGCCAGCAGCTCACCCGGGACAGTGAACACTGAAGCTTTCTTT
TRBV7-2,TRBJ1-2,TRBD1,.,CASSQQGLGGYTF,TGTGCCAGCAGCCAACAGGGGCTCGGTGGCTACACCTTC
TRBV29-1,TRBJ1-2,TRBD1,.,CSSWEGQNLNYGYTF,TGCAGCTCATGGGAGGGACAGAATCTTAACTATGGCTACACCTTC
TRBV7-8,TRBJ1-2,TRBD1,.,CASSLTGLSGYTF,TGTGCCAGCAGCTTGACAGGGTTGAGTGGCTACACCTTC
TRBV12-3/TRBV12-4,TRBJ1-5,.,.,CASSLLDAQPQHF,TGTGCCAGCAGTTTACTGGACGCTCAGCCCCAGCATTTT
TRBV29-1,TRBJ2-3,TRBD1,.,CSVAGQGGDTQYF,TGCAGCGTCGCGGGACAGGGTGGCGATACGCAGTATTTT
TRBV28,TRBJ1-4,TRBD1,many,CASSPGTGSGKLFF,TGTGCCAGCAGCCCCGGGACAGGGTCTGGGAAACTGTTTTTT
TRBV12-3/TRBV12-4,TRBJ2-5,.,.,CASSLWVQETQYF,TGTGCCAGCAGTTTATGGGTCCAAGAGACCCAGTACTTC
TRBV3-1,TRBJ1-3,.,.,CASSEKGALSGNTIYF,TGTGCCAGCAGCGAAAAAGGGGCACTTTCTGGAAACACCATATATTTT
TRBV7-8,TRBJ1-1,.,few,CASSLSNGAMNTEAFF,TGTGCCAGCAGCTTATCGAACGGAGCTATGAACACTGAAGCTTTCTTT
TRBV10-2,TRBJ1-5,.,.,CASSESGGHQPQHF,TGCGCCAGCAGTGAGTCGGGGGGGCACCAGCCCCAGCATTTT
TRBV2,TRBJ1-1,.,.,CASWALTLTEAFF,TGTGCCAGCTGGGCACTCACTCTTACTGAAGCTTTCTTT
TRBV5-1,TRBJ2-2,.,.,CASSLVGEGTGELFF,TGCGCCAGCAGCTTGGTGGGAGAAGGGACCGGGGAGCTGTTTTTT
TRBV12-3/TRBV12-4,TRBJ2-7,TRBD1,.,CASSPRQGGKEQYF,TGTGCCAGCAGTCCCAGACAGGGGGGAAAAGAGCAGTACTTC
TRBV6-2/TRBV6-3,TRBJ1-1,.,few,CASSLQGITEAFF,TGTGCCAGCAGTTTACAGGGAATCACTGAAGCTTTCTTT
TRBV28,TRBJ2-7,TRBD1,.,CAGYGDRPYEQYF,TGTGCCGGCTACGGGGACAGGCCCTACGAGCAGTACTTC
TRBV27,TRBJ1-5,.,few,CASSLARYNQPQHF,TGTGCCAGCAGTTTAGCCCGATACAATCAGCCCCAGCATTTT
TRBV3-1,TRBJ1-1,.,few,CASSPPTDTEAFF,TGTGCCAGCAGCCCACCGACGGACACTGAAGCTTTCTTT
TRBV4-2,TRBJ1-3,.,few,CASSQDGSSGNTIYF,TGTGCCAGCAGCCAAGATGGTAGCTCTGGAAACACCATATATTTT
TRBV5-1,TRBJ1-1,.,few,CASSPLTNTEAFF,TGCGCCAGCAGCCCCCTGACGAACACTGAAGCTTTCTTT
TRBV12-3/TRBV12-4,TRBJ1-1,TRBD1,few,CASRKGQVLTEAFF,TGTGCCAGCAGAAAGGGACAGGTGCTCACTGAAGCTTTCTTT
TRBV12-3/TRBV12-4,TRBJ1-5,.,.,CASSLGTAYNQPQHF,TGTGCCAGCAGCCTCGGGACTGCTTACAATCAGCCCCAGCATTTT
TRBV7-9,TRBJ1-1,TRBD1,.,CATRQGQGNTEAFF,TGTGCCACCCGACAGGGACAGGGAAACACTGAAGCTTTCTTT
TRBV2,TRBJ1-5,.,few,CASSEALGRNQPQHF,TGTGCCAGCAGTGAAGCGCTTGGTCGCAATCAGCCCCAGCATTTT
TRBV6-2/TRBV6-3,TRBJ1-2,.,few,CASSYPPTGGYTF,TGTGCCAGCAGTTATCCCCCTACGGGCGGCTACACCTTC
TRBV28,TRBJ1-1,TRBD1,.,CASSTPGQGRTEAFF,TGTGCCAGCAGTACTCCGGGACAGGGAAGAACTGAAGCTTTCTTT
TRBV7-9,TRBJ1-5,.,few,CASSLVATEHDNQPQHF,TGTGCCAGCAGCTTAGTAGCGACAGAGCACGACAATCAGCCCCAGCATTTT
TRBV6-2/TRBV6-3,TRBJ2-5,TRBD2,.,CASGLPGLALLQETQYF,TGTGCCAGCGGTTTACCGGGACTAGCGCTACTACAAGAGACCCAGTACTTC
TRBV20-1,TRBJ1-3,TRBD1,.,CSARDDRGGNTIYF,TGCAGTGCTAGAGACGACAGGGGTGGAAACACCATATATTTT
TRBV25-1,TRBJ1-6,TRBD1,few,CASSDSSGGKAPLHF,TGTGCCAGCAGTGATTCCTCAGGGGGCAAGGCACCCCTCCACTTT
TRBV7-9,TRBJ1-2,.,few,CASSLATGNYGYTF,TGTGCCAGCAGCTTAGCGACGGGGAACTATGGCTACACCTTC
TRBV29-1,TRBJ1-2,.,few,CSVADGTGYTF,TGCAGCGTTGCAGACGGCACTGGCTACACCTTC
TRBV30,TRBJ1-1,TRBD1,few,CAWSGQAEAFF,TGTGCCTGGAGCGGACAGGCTGAAGCTTTCTTT
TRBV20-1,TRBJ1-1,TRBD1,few,CSARRSGTGARITEAFF,TGCAGTGCTAGACGGTCCGGGACAGGGGCCCGGATCACTGAAGCTTTCTTT
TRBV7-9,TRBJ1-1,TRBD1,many,CASSPRQGNTEAFF,TGTGCCAGCAGCCCGCGACAGGGGAACACTGAAGCTTTCTTT
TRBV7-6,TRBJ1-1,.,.,CASSKQAENTEAFF,TGTGCCAGCAGCAAGCAGGCCGAGAACACTGAAGCTTTCTTT
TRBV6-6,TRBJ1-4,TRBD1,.,CASTRQGLKEKLFF,TGTGCCAGCACCCGACAGGGCCTGAAGGAAAAACTGTTTTTT
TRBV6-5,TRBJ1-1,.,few,CASRSPGVTEAFF,TGTGCCAGCAGGTCCCCAGGGGTGACTGAAGCTTTCTTT
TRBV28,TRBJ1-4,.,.,CASSSVGLGENEKLFF,TGTGCCAGCAGCTCAGTTGGCTTGGGTGAAAATGAAAAACTGTTTTTT
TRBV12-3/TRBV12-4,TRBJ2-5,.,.,CASGGLNFGETQYF,TGTGCCAGCGGAGGACTAAATTTCGGAGAGACCCAGTACTTC
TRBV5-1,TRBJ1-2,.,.,CASSLESAAGGYTF,TGCGCCAGCAGCTTGGAGTCGGCAGCGGGGGGCTACACCTTC